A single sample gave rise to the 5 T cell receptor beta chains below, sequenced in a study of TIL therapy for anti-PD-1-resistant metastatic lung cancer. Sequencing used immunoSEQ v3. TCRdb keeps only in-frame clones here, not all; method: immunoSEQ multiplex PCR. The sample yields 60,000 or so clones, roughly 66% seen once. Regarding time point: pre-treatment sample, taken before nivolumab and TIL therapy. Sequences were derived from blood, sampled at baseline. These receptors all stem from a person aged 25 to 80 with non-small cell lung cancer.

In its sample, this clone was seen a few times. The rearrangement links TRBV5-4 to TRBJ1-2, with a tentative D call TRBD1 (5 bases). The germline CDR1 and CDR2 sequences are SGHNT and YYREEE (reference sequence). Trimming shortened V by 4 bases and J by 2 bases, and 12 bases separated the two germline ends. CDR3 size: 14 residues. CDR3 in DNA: TGTGCCAGCAGCCCTTCGGGGGGGAACTATGGCTACACCTTC. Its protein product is CASSPSGGNYGYTF.

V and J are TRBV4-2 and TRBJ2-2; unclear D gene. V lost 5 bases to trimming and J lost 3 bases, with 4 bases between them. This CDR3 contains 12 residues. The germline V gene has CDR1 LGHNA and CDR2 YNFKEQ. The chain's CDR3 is CASSYDTGELFF. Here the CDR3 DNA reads TGTGCCAGCAGCTACGACACCGGGGAGCTGTTTTTT.

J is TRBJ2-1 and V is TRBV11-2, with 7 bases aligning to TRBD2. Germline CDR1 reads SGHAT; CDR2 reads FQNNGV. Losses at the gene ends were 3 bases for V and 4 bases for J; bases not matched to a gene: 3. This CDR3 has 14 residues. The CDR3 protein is CASSLGGLYNEQFF. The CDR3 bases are TGTGCCAGCAGCTTGGGGGGACTATACAATGAGCAGTTCTTC.

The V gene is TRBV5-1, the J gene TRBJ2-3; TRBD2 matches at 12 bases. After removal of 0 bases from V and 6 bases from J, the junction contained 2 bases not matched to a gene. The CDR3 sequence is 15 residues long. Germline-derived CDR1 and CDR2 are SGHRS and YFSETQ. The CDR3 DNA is TGCGCCAGCAGCTTGGCTAGCGGGAGGGCGGATACGCAGTATTTT. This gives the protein CASSLASGRADTQYF.

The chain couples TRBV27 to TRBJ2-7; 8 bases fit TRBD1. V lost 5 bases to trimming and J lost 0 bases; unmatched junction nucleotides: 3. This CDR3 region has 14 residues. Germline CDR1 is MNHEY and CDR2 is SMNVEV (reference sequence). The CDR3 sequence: CASSRTGNSYEQYF. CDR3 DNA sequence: TGTGCCAGCAGTCGGACAGGGAACTCCTACGAGCAGTACTTC.